This passage covers 6 T cell receptor beta chains from one sample sequenced in a study of blood T cells in healthy people across ages. The use of a sample-barcoded 5' primer and a J-beta primer mix characterized a second PCR of about 7 to 12 cycles. A single record per CDR3 protein comes from TCRdb applying MiXCR to the 5' RACE reads. In the table there are about 400,000 distinct CDR3 sequences, approximately 47% of which are singletons. The sequencing sample was made of blood. These receptors came from a man aged 60-69 years in good health.

The genes are TRBV12-3 or TRBV12-4 and TRBJ2-1, with D possibly called TRBD1 or TRBD2 (6 bases each). This CDR3 contains 15 residues. The germline V and J ends were trimmed by 5 bases and 7 bases, with 18 bases remaining between them. The CDR3 spells CASSRTGTGRNEQFF. CDR3 in DNA: TGTGCCAGCAGTCGAACGGGAACAGGGAGGAATGAGCAGTTCTTC.

V is TRBV9 and J is TRBJ2-5; TRBD2 might be the D (5 bases). This CDR3 comprises 16 residues. V was pared by 3 bases and J by 4 bases, with 19 bases between. From germline, CDR1 is SGDLS and CDR2 YYNGEE. The CDR3 spells CASSDPTFGVGETQYF. The CDR3, as DNA: TGTGCCAGCAGCGACCCTACCTTCGGGGTGGGAGAGACCCAGTACTTC.

This sequence joins TRBV19 and TRBJ2-6; D remains ambiguous. The V gene lost 1 base and the J gene lost 4 bases, with 14 bases spanning the gap. CDR3 size: 17 residues. Per the germline V gene, CDR1 is LNHDA and CDR2 is SQIVND (reference sequence). The CDR3 region has the DNA TGTGCCAGTAGTATAGCTGGTGGAGCTGGGGGGGCCAACGTCCTGACTTTC. Protein sequence: CASSIAGGAGGANVLTF.

A remark on this clonotype: The germline gene is not matched at one end of the junction; a read error may be the cause. V is TRBV28 and J is TRBJ1-2; possibly TRBD1 for D (6 bases). The CDR3 runs 12 residues. Per germline, CDR1 MDHEN and CDR2 SYDVKM. CDR3 nucleotide sequence: TGTGCCAGCGACAGGAGGAACTATAGCTACACCTTC. Residues: CASDRRNYSYTF.

This clonotype turned up a few times. V usage is TRBV18 and J usage is TRBJ1-2, with 10 bases aligning to TRBD1. This CDR3 has 16 residues. Losses at the gene ends were 2 bases for V and 6 bases for J; bases not matched to a gene: 9. Germline CDR1 is KGHSH and CDR2 is LQKENI. CDR3 sequence (DNA): TGTGCCAGCTCACCAATTTTAGGACAGGGGGGTGATGGCTACACCTTC. Encoded protein: CASSPILGQGGDGYTF.

V and J are TRBV30 and TRBJ2-7, with a weak D call TRBD2 (5 bases). This CDR3 spans 15 amino acids. With 1 base removed from V and 2 bases from J, the gap between germline ends came to 15 bases. Germline CDR1 and CDR2: GTSNPN and SVGIG (reference sequence). DNA for the CDR3: TGTGCCTGGAGTGGGCGGGCAGCAAGGACCTACGAGCAGTACTTC. It codes for CAWSGRAARTYEQYF.